This T cell receptor beta chain was identified during a study of blood T cell repertoires in COVID-19. The overall study: COVID-19 samples from acute and convalescent phases originated in the United States, Italy and Spain. Sources were T cells, B-cell-depleted T cells, or PBMCs; the material itself was cDNA or gDNA.

Enrolment of Seattle patients took place during active infection, and they were followed longitudinally. Original handling: By means of reference gene primer amplification, nucleated cell counts were estimated. Method: immunoSEQ multiplex PCR; TCRdb's copy keeps in-frame clones and lacks some. That table gives V, J and clone size, and the DNA gave D and trimming. The sample holds 250,000 to 350,000 clones; 85% to 90% are singletons and the top ten take approximately 6.5%. This clonotype originated in a woman in her 50s with COVID-19, enrolled during active disease. Sample: peripheral blood.

The CDR3 reads CASSIGAGVIYNEQFF. Written as DNA, the CDR3 is TGTGCCAGTAGTATAGGTGCGGGAGTCATCTACAATGAGCAGTTCTTC. The rearrangement joins TRBV19 to TRBJ2-1; 7 nucleotides align to TRBD2. CDR3 length: 16 amino acids. V shed 1 base, J shed 3 bases, and the junction held 6 bases outside the gene matches. Germline V CDR1 and CDR2: LNHDA, SQIVND (reference sequence). The full variable domain, its missing parts supplied by reference TRBV19 and TRBJ2-1, is DGGITQSPKYLFRKEGQNVTLSCEQNLNHDAMYWYRQDPGQGLRLIYYSQIVNDFQKGDIAEGYSVSREKKESFPLTVTSAQKNPTAFYLCASSIGAGVIYNEQFFGPGTRLTVL.